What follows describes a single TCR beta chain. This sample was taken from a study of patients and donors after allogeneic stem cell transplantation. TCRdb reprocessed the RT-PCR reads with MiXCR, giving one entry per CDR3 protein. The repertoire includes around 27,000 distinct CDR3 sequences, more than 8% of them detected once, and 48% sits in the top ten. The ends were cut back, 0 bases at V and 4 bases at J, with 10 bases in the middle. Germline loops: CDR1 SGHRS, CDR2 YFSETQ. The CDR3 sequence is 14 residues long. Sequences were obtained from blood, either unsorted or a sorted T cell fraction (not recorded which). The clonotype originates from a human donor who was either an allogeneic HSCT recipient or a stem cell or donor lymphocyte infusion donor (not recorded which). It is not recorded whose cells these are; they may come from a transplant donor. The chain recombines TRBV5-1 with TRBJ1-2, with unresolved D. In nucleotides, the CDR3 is TGCGCCAGCAGCTTGGGGGCCCAAGGCTATGGCTACACCTTC. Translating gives CASSLGAQGYGYTF.